Listed here are 23 T cell receptor beta chains from one sample, sequenced in a study of neurological immune-mediated disorders. TCRdb processed the 5' RACE reads anew with MiXCR; each CDR3 protein has one entry. The sample includes under 45,000 distinct CDR3 sequences, roughly 15% of them seen just once. Sequencing was done on a sample of CD4+ T cells from blood. The receptors were sampled from a woman aged 60-75 years with HTLV-1-associated myelopathy (HAM/TSP).

This clonotype was counted ten times or more. The chain is built from TRBV5-1 and TRBJ1-4; TRBD1 agrees at 8 bases. The CDR3 sequence is 15 residues long. The germline gives CDR1 SGHRS, CDR2 YFSETQ. Trimming removed 0 bases from V and 6 bases from J; junction bases left unmatched: 4. CDR3 in amino acids: CASSLDGQGYEKLFF. CDR3 DNA sequence: TGCGCCAGCAGCTTGGATGGACAGGGTTATGAAAAACTGTTTTTT.

This clonotype was picked up many times. For the CDR3, the DNA is TGTGCCAGCAGCTTGGGGCGAGCCCACTATGGCTACACCTTC. Translation gives CASSLGRAHYGYTF. This rearrangement joins TRBV5-6 to TRBJ1-2; no reliable D call. The CDR3 length is 14 residues. V was shortened by 0 bases and J by 3 bases, with 9 bases between the two germline ends. Germline CDR1 and CDR2: SGHDT and YYEEEE.

This clonotype was seen repeatedly, ten times or more. At one end the junction does not follow the germline gene, possibly because of a read error. The V call is TRBV20-1, the J call TRBJ2-4, with unresolved D. This CDR3 comprises 13 residues. Germline V gene lookup returns CDR1 DFQATT and CDR2 SNEGSKA (reference sequence). This CDR3 reads CSARETAKNIQYF. CDR3 sequence (DNA): TGCAGTGCAAGAGAGACAGCCAAAAACATTCAGTACTTC.

This clonotype was recorded at least ten times. This sequence joins TRBV29-1 and TRBJ1-4; tentative D call: TRBD1 (6 bases). Looked up from germline, CDR1 is SQVTM and CDR2 is ANQGSEA. V was clipped by 6 bases and J by 0 bases, with 17 bases between them. There are 16 residues in the CDR3. CDR3 protein: CSVLQGRETTNEKLFF. The CDR3 coding sequence is TGCAGCGTGCTTCAGGGGCGCGAAACAACTAATGAAAAACTGTTTTTT.

The chain combines TRBV20-1 with TRBJ2-1; TRBD1 or TRBD2 may be the D gene (5 bases each). Trimming removed 0 bases from V and 5 bases from J, with 17 bases in between. CDR1 DFQATT and CDR2 SNEGSKA come from the germline V gene (reference sequence). The CDR3 runs 16 residues. CDR3 coding DNA: TGCAGTGCTAGAGATCTGGGGGACCCCGGACACAATGAGCAGTTCTTC. This sequence encodes CSARDLGDPGHNEQFF.

This clonotype was seen repeatedly, ten times or more. The V and J genes are TRBV2 and TRBJ2-3; 9 nucleotides line up with TRBD1. The V segment lost 2 bases and the J segment 5 bases; nucleotides outside the gene matches: 14. The CDR3 is made up of 18 amino acids. Germline lookup yields CDR1 SNHLY and CDR2 FYNNEI. The CDR3 loop reads CASSESGLYRGRGDTQYF. The CDR3, as DNA: TGTGCCAGCAGTGAATCCGGCCTATACAGGGGGCGGGGAGATACGCAGTATTTT.

This clonotype has at least ten counts. This rearrangement joins TRBV3-1 to TRBJ1-1; possible D gene TRBD1, 6 bases. The CDR3 extends over 15 amino acids. The ends were cut back, 0 bases at V and 5 bases at J, with 13 bases in the middle. The germline V gene has CDR1 LGHDT and CDR2 YNNKEL (reference sequence). CDR3 sequence reads: CASSQDVQGNTEAFF. CDR3 nucleotides: TGTGCCAGCAGCCAAGACGTCCAGGGGAATACTGAAGCTTTCTTT.

This clonotype was observed at least ten times. The chain is built from TRBV6-2 or TRBV6-3 and TRBJ2-1; 7 positions agree with TRBD1. This CDR3 comprises 17 residues. The ends lost 0 bases at V and 8 bases at J; junction bases unmatched: 13. Germline V lookup: CDR1 MNHEY, CDR2 SVGEGT. CDR3 region: CASSYSLRRRGRDEQFF. In DNA, the CDR3 is TGTGCCAGCAGTTACTCCCTTAGGCGTAGGGGGCGTGATGAGCAGTTCTTC.

By share, this clonotype ranks as medium-sized. The genes are TRBV10-3 and TRBJ1-1; no definite D call. CDR1 is ENHRY and CDR2 is SYGVKD in the germline V gene. There are 15 residues in the CDR3. V shed 4 bases and J shed 0 bases, with 12 bases lying between them. The chain's CDR3 is CAISVGSSVNTEAFF. CDR3 sequence (DNA): TGTGCCATCAGTGTTGGCAGTTCGGTGAACACTGAAGCTTTCTTT.

This clonotype showed up just a few times. A much larger clonotype is one base distant, so this may be a read error. The V call is TRBV10-3, the J call TRBJ1-2; no clear D. The V gene lost 3 bases and the J gene lost 8 bases, with 13 bases spanning the gap. The CDR3 has 13 amino acids. CDR1 ENHRY and CDR2 SYGVKD come from the germline V gene. Written as DNA, the CDR3 is TGTGCCATCAGTGATTTGCGAGGACCCGGCTACACCTTC. It yields the protein CAISDLRGPGYTF.

In this sample, this clonotype turned up a few times. The V and J genes are TRBV7-8 and TRBJ1-6; D is undetermined. Germline lookup yields CDR1 SGHVS and CDR2 FQNEAQ. The CDR3 extends over 16 amino acids. V lost 1 base to trimming and J lost 1 base, with 8 bases between them. CDR3 in DNA: TGTGCCAGCAGCTTAGACGGCAGATCCTATAATTCACCCCTCCACTTT. Translation: CASSLDGRSYNSPLHF.

This clonotype has at least ten counts. The chain uses TRBV5-1 and TRBJ1-6; 7 bases are shared with TRBD1. The germline CDR1 and CDR2 sequences are SGHRS and YFSETQ. The V and J ends lost 0 bases and 4 bases, in that order; junction bases with no gene match: 4. The CDR3 is 16 amino acids. The CDR3 DNA reads TGCGCCAGCAGCTTGGACGGACAGGATTATAATTCACCCCTCCACTTT. It yields the protein CASSLDGQDYNSPLHF.

In this sample, this clonotype turned up many times. The gene calls are TRBV10-3 and TRBJ2-3, with D possibly being TRBD2 (5 bases). The V gene lost 4 bases and the J gene lost 2 bases, with 10 bases spanning the gap. This CDR3 has 14 amino acids. Germline V gives CDR1 ENHRY, CDR2 SYGVKD. The CDR3 spells CAISADGDTDTQYF. The CDR3 DNA is TGTGCCATCAGTGCGGACGGGGACACAGATACGCAGTATTTT.

This clonotype was observed many times. This rearrangement joins TRBV29-1 to TRBJ2-3; no clear D gene. This CDR3 is 15 amino acids long. Germline-derived CDR1 and CDR2 are SQVTM and ANQGSEA. The ends were cut back, 3 bases at V and 5 bases at J, with 18 bases in the middle. The CDR3 here is CSVEDWGRSRDTQYF. The CDR3 bases are TGCAGCGTTGAGGATTGGGGAAGGAGTCGAGATACGCAGTATTTT.

The sample holds many counts of this clonotype. The rearrangement uses TRBV4-1 and TRBJ1-2, with D unresolved. V was cut by 0 bases and J by 8 bases, with 10 bases left in between. Germline V gene sequence: CDR1 MGHRA, CDR2 YSYEKL. CDR3 size: 13 residues. CDR3 in amino acids: CASSQEGRGGYTF. CDR3 coding DNA: TGCGCCAGCAGCCAAGAAGGGCGGGGAGGCTACACCTTC.

This clonotype was detected many times. The gene calls are TRBV5-1 and TRBJ1-2, with 11 nucleotides matching TRBD1. The V gene's germline CDR1 is SGHRS and CDR2 YFSETQ. Trimming took 1 base from V and 6 from J; bases not matched to a gene: 8. This CDR3 is 16 amino acids long. The CDR3 DNA follows: TGCGCCAGCAGCTTGTTTCGGACAGGGGGCACCAATGGCTACACCTTC. Residues: CASSLFRTGGTNGYTF.

By share of the sample, this clonotype is medium-sized. This chain connects TRBV10-3 to TRBJ2-5; TRBD2 agrees at 13 bases. This CDR3 region has 15 residues. Germline V lookup: CDR1 ENHRY, CDR2 SYGVKD. After removal of 10 bases from V and 6 bases from J, the junction contained 11 bases not matched to a gene. CDR3: CASEPGLAGAKTQYF. CDR3 in DNA: TGTGCCAGCGAGCCAGGACTAGCGGGGGCCAAGACCCAGTACTTC.

The table lists this clonotype with many counts. This chain links TRBV4-1 with TRBJ1-1; D is unclear. The germline V gene encodes CDR1 MGHRA and CDR2 YSYEKL. V was shortened by 1 base and J by 6 bases, with 12 bases between the two germline ends. There are 14 residues in the CDR3. CDR3 nucleotides: TGCGCCAGCAGCCAAGTGCGTCGAGGCTCTGAAGCTTTCTTT. It yields the protein CASSQVRRGSEAFF.

This clonotype has at least ten counts. The chain recombines TRBV11-3 with TRBJ2-2; D could derive from TRBD1 or TRBD2 (6 bases each). Trimming took 0 bases from V and 6 from J, leaving 11 bases between them. Germline V gene data show CDR1 as SGHNT and CDR2 as YENEEA. The CDR3 runs to 15 residues. The CDR3 nucleotides are TGTGCCAGCAGCTTAGATCGCCGGGGGCCCGGGGAGCTGTTTTTT. Its protein product is CASSLDRRGPGELFF.

This clonotype has at least ten counts. The chain uses TRBV9 and TRBJ1-4; D might be TRBD1 (6 bases). The V gene lost 3 bases and the J gene lost 4 bases, with 13 bases spanning the gap. The CDR3 runs to 15 residues. Per the germline V gene, CDR1 is SGDLS and CDR2 is YYNGEE. The CDR3: CASSDSGTSNEKLFF. In DNA form, the CDR3 reads TGTGCCAGCAGCGACTCCGGGACAAGTAATGAAAAACTGTTTTTT.

This clonotype was seen ten or more times. The V gene is TRBV7-9, the J gene TRBJ2-7, with TRBD2 as a possible D gene (7 bases). V was trimmed by 0 bases and J by 6 bases, leaving 12 bases between them. The CDR3 contains 14 residues. Germline V lookup: CDR1 SEHNR, CDR2 FQNEAQ (reference sequence). The CDR3 DNA reads as TGTGCCAGCAGCTTAGCGGGGGGGCCGATCGAGCAGTACTTC. It specifies CASSLAGGPIEQYF.

This clonotype was seen many times. The chain uses TRBV20-1 and TRBJ1-1; D gene ambiguous. V was pared by 3 bases and J by 6 bases, with 17 bases between. The CDR3 has 14 amino acids. In germline, CDR1 is DFQATT, CDR2 SNEGSKA (reference sequence). CDR3 coding DNA: TGCAGTGCTAGCAGTCCCCACCCCGTGCCTGAAGCTTTCTTT. Protein product: CSASSPHPVPEAFF.

This clonotype occurred many times. The CDR3: CASSPEGVHGYTF. The CDR3 bases are TGTGCCAGCAGCCCAGAAGGTGTTCATGGCTACACCTTC. J is TRBJ1-2 and V is TRBV7-9; D is undetermined. This CDR3 contains 13 residues. The ends were cut back, 5 bases at V and 6 bases at J, with 13 bases in the middle. Germline V gene data show CDR1 as SEHNR and CDR2 as FQNEAQ (reference sequence).